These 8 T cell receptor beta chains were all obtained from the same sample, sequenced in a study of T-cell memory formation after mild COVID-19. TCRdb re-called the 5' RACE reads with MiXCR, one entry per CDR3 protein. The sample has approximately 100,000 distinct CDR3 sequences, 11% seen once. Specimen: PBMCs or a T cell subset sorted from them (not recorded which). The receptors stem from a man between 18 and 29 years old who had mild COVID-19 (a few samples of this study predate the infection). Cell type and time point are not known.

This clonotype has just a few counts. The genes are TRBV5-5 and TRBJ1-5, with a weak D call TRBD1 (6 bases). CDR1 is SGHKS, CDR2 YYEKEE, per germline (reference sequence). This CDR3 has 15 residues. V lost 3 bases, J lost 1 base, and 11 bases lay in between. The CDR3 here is CASSSLDSSNQPQHF. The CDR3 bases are TGTGCCAGCAGCTCCCTGGACAGCAGCAATCAGCCCCAGCATTTT.

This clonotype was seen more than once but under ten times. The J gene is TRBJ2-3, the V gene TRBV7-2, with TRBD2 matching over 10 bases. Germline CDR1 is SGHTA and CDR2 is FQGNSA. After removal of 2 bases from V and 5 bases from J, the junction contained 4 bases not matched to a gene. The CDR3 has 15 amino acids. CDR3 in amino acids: CASSLSGLALDTQYF. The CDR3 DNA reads TGTGCCAGCAGCTTATCGGGACTAGCGCTAGATACGCAGTATTTT.

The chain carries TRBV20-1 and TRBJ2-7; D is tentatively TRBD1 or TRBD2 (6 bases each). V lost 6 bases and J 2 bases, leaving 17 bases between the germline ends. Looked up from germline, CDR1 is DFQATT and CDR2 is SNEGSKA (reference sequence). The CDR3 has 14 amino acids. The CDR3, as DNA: TGCAGTGCGGAGGGGGTAACCTCGGCCTACGAGCAGTACGTC. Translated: CSAEGVTSAYEQYV.

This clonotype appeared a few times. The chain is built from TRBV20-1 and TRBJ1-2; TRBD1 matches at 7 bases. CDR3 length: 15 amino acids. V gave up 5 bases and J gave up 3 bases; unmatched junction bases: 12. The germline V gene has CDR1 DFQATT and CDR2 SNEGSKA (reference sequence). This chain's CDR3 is CSAPDSGDRDYGYTF. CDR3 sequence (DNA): TGCAGTGCTCCCGATTCAGGGGACAGAGACTATGGCTACACCTTC.

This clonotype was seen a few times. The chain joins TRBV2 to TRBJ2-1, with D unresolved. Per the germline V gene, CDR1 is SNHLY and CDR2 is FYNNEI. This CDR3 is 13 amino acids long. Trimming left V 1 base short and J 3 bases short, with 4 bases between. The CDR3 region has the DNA TGTGCCAGCAGTGAAGATCTCTACAATGAGCAGTTCTTC. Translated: CASSEDLYNEQFF.

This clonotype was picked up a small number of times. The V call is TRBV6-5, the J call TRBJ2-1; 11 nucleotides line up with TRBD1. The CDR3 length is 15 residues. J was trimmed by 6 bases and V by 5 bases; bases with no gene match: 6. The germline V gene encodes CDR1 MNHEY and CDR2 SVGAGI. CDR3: CASSTGQGVANEQFF. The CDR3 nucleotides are TGTGCCAGCAGTACGGGACAGGGGGTGGCCAATGAGCAGTTCTTC.

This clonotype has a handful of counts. CDR3 in DNA: TGTGCCAGTAGTATTCGGGGGACGTCAACTAATGAAAAACTGTTTTTT. Translated, it gives CASSIRGTSTNEKLFF. The gene calls are TRBV19 and TRBJ1-4, with a tentative D call TRBD1 (5 bases). This CDR3 spans 16 amino acids. Germline V gene lookup returns CDR1 LNHDA and CDR2 SQIVND (reference sequence). The germline V and J ends were trimmed by 3 bases and 0 bases, with 11 bases remaining between them.

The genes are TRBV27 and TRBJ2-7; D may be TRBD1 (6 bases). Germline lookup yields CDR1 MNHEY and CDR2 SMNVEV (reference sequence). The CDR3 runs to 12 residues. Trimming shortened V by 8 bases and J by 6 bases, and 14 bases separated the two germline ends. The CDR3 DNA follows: TGTGCCAGCGGAAAAACAGGGCTCGAGCAGTACGTC. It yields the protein CASGKTGLEQYV.